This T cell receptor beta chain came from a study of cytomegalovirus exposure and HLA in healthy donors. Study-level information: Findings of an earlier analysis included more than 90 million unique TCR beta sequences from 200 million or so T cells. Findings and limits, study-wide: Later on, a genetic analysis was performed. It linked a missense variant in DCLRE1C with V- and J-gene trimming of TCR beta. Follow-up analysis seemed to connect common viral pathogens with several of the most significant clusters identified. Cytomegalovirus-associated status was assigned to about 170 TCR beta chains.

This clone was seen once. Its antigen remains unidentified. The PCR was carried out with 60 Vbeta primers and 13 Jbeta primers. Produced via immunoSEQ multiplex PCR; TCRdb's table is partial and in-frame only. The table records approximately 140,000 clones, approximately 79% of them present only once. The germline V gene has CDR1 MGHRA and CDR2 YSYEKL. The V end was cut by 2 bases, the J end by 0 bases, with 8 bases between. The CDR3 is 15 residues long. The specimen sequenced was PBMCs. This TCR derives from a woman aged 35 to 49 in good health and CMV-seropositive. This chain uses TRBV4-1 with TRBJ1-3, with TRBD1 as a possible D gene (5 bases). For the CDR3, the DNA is TGCGCCAGCAGCCAACCGACAGTCTCTGGAAACACCATATATTTT. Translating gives CASSQPTVSGNTIYF.